Listed below are T cell receptor beta chains from one sample, sequenced in a study of blood T cell repertoires in COVID-19. Assay used: immunoSEQ multiplex PCR; TCRdb lists only in-frame clones, some missing. The sample shows some 77,000 clones, around 90% of them seen only once. The sample comprised peripheral blood. All receptors derive from a man aged 25-45 years with acute or convalescent COVID-19. Each CDR3 is given without its conserved first and last residue. The order of the fields is D gene, clone size, V gene, J gene, CDR3 protein. The D gene is left open where the match is weak. Clone size is not always given. Where it is, it says once, few, many or a class for expanded clones.

D gene: TRBD1; clone size: .; V gene: TRBV18; J gene: TRBJ2-7; CDR3 protein: ASSPTGTYEQY
D gene: .; clone size: .; V gene: TRBV2; J gene: TRBJ2-5; CDR3 protein: ASRLSGVWETQY
D gene: .; clone size: .; V gene: TRBV3-1/TRBV3-2; J gene: TRBJ2-2; CDR3 protein: ASSQEQLSTGELF
D gene: .; clone size: .; V gene: TRBV30; J gene: TRBJ1-5; CDR3 protein: AWSVQGQADQPQH
D gene: .; clone size: .; V gene: TRBV7-2; J gene: TRBJ2-5; CDR3 protein: ASSLGNRQETQY
D gene: .; clone size: .; V gene: TRBV7-3; J gene: TRBJ1-5; CDR3 protein: ASSPALVGRGPNQPQH
D gene: .; clone size: once; V gene: TRBV28; J gene: TRBJ2-5; CDR3 protein: ASSLSELKTQY
D gene: TRBD2; clone size: few; V gene: TRBV29-1; J gene: TRBJ2-2; CDR3 protein: SVGLAGEVGELF
D gene: .; clone size: .; V gene: TRBV14; J gene: TRBJ2-7; CDR3 protein: ASSHVEYEQY
D gene: .; clone size: .; V gene: TRBV5-1; J gene: TRBJ1-3; CDR3 protein: ASSLAGNGNTIY
D gene: TRBD2; clone size: .; V gene: TRBV5-3; J gene: TRBJ2-2; CDR3 protein: ARSLASGGRTGELF
D gene: .; clone size: .; V gene: TRBV24-1; J gene: TRBJ1-2; CDR3 protein: ATSDNSQYT
D gene: TRBD1; clone size: .; V gene: TRBV19; J gene: TRBJ2-7; CDR3 protein: ASTDRQGSQY
D gene: TRBD2; clone size: .; V gene: TRBV29-1; J gene: TRBJ2-1; CDR3 protein: SVASGNYNEQF
D gene: .; clone size: .; V gene: TRBV6-1; J gene: TRBJ1-2; CDR3 protein: ASSEGDTPYGYT
D gene: .; clone size: .; V gene: TRBV24-1; J gene: TRBJ1-1; CDR3 protein: ATSDLHTVNTEAF